The 5 T cell receptor beta chains in this list originate from one sample, sequenced in a study of T cells in Graves' hyperthyroidism and ophthalmopathy. Amplification yielded TCR beta CDR3 regions, with RNA transcripts as the source. HTBI primers were used for first-round RT-PCR of the TCR CDR3. One entry per CDR3 protein results from TCRdb running MiXCR on the multiplex PCR reads. The sample yields hundreds of thousands of distinct CDR3 sequences, approximately 42% seen once. Sequenced material: peripheral blood or thyroid tissue (not recorded which). Receptor source: an adult man with Graves' disease, either hyperthyroidism or ophthalmopathy (not recorded which).

The chain combines TRBV9 with TRBJ1-1, with D unresolved. The CDR3 runs to 15 residues. Looked up from germline, CDR1 is SGDLS and CDR2 is YYNGEE. Trimming removed 4 bases from V and 5 bases from J, with 18 bases in between. CDR3: CASSFNGGGGTEAFF. The CDR3 DNA sequence: TGTGCCAGCAGCTTTAACGGAGGTGGAGGAACTGAAGCTTTCTTT.

About this clonotype: Being one base from a much bigger clone, this may be a read error. The genes are TRBV2 and TRBJ2-7; 11 bases are shared with TRBD2. J gave up 7 bases and V 6 bases, and 5 bases lay outside the gene matches. The CDR3 consists of 13 residues. Germline V CDR1 and CDR2: SNHLY, FYNNEI. Here the CDR3 reads CASRTSGVGEQYF. CDR3 nucleotides: TGTGCCAGCAGGACTAGCGGGGTTGGGGAGCAGTACTTC.

This clonotype was seen only a few times. The rearrangement uses TRBV20-1 and TRBJ1-2, with D perhaps matching TRBD1 (6 bases). Germline V gene lookup returns CDR1 DFQATT and CDR2 SNEGSKA (reference sequence). CDR3 length equals 13 residues. V lost 4 bases and J lost 2, with 11 bases in between. Written as DNA, the CDR3 is TGCAGTGCTATGGGGGGCGTCAACTATGGCTACACCTTC. Protein product: CSAMGGVNYGYTF.

This chain uses TRBV28 with TRBJ1-4; 7 bases match TRBD1. V lost 3 bases and J lost 3; bases outside the gene matches: 4. The germline gives CDR1 MDHEN, CDR2 SYDVKM. The CDR3 has 15 residues. The CDR3 protein is CASSFRGQPNEKLFF. The CDR3 DNA reads as TGTGCCAGCAGTTTTCGGGGACAGCCTAATGAAAAACTGTTTTTT.

About this clonotype itself: Just one base apart from a much larger clone, this may be a read error. This chain connects TRBV10-1 to TRBJ2-5, with 7 positions matching TRBD1. From germline, CDR1 is WNHNN and CDR2 SYGVQD (reference sequence). The CDR3 extends over 15 amino acids. Unmatched junction bases numbered 4, after V lost 0 bases and J lost 3 bases. The CDR3 sequence: CASSESTGAKETQYF. Here the CDR3 DNA reads TGCGCCAGCAGTGAGTCCACAGGGGCCAAAGAGACCCAGTACTTC.